This TCR beta chain stems from a study of blood T cell repertoires in COVID-19. Study-level information: Sites in the United States, Italy and Spain provided acute and convalescent COVID-19 samples.

Assay used: immunoSEQ multiplex PCR; TCRdb lists only in-frame clones, some missing. The sample yields some 230,000 clones, about 86% seen once. CDR3 length equals 15 residues. The germline V gene has CDR1 MDHEN and CDR2 SYDVKM. The V gene lost 8 bases and the J gene lost 0 bases, with 17 bases spanning the gap. The Seattle patients joined while their infection was active and were tracked longitudinally afterward. The receptor was derived from a woman aged 45 to 65 with COVID-19, enrolled during active disease. The chain combines TRBV28 with TRBJ2-7; the D gene is possibly TRBD2 (6 bases). The sample was peripheral blood. CDR3 nucleotides: TGTGCCAGCGGGGTAGGGTGGGAGGACTCCTACGAGCAGTACTTC. This translates into CASGVGWEDSYEQYF.